The clone carrying this T cell receptor beta chain was seen once. V shed 1 base and J shed 7 bases, with 5 bases lying between them. This CDR3 is built from 12 residues. From germline, CDR1 is SGHAT and CDR2 FQNNGV. The data originate from a study of blood T cell repertoires in COVID-19. Authors' processing steps: Cell counts per sample came from amplifying reference gene primers. The table came from immunoSEQ multiplex PCR; TCRdb's copy has only in-frame clones and leaves some out. V, J and clone size are those of that table, while D and trimming were read from the DNA. The table shows more than 300,000 clones, with 70% to 90% occurring only once.

This TCR came from a woman aged 18-35 years who had recovered from COVID-19. The genes are TRBV11-2 and TRBJ2-1, with a tentative D call TRBD2 (5 bases). Sequencing used PBMCs or T cells enriched from blood (not recorded which). The DNA for the CDR3 is TGTGCCAGCAGCTTAGGGGAGAATGAGCAGTTCTTC. This codes for CASSLGENEQFF.